Listed here is a single T cell receptor (beta chain). Antigen specificity is unknown. These data originate in a study of T cell repertoires in cytomegalovirus infection. Study-wide context: It can be stated that public TCR beta signatures indicated CMV infection as well as a matching HLA type. Whole-study findings and limits: What dominated the ex vivo response were HLA-C-restricted CMV-specific TCR beta clonotypes.

The ends were cut back, 6 bases at V and 8 bases at J, with 13 bases in the middle. In germline, CDR1 is MNHEY, CDR2 SMNVEV (reference sequence). The CDR3 is 12 residues long. TCRdb used MiXCR to reprocess the reads, holding one entry per CDR3 protein. This table has around 430,000 distinct CDR3 sequences, approximately 40% appearing once. The material was cultured PBMCs, obtained from culture after CMV antigen stimulation. The V call is TRBV27, the J call TRBJ2-5, with D possibly TRBD2 on 6 matching bases. This clonotype originated in a human donor in good health (CMV status not recorded). Some clones in this sample may be carry-over from other donors' samples. The CDR3 spells CASRGGSGTQYF. CDR3 bases: TGTGCCAGCAGGGGAGGTTCTGGTACCCAGTACTTC.